The next 27 T cell receptor beta chains were all read from a single sample in a study of identical twins. MiXCR, applied by TCRdb to the 5' RACE reads, yields one record per CDR3 protein. The sample consists of around 480,000 distinct CDR3 sequences, more than 13% of them appearing once. This same sample was also taken into another study, of yellow fever vaccine responses in identical twins.

The source material was CD4+ T cells sorted from blood. The receptors derive from a woman aged 18-29 years in good health.

In its sample, this clonotype was seen many times. The gene calls are TRBV12-3 or TRBV12-4 and TRBJ1-6; 11 bases are a match to TRBD1. Losses at the gene ends were 6 bases for V and 9 bases for J; bases not matched to a gene: 7. The CDR3 consists of 15 residues. CDR3 nucleotide sequence: TGTGCCAGCAGCCGGACAGGGGGCGGTTTTTCACCCCTCCACTTT. Its translation is CASSRTGGGFSPLHF.

This clonotype appeared a few times. The rearrangement links TRBV5-5 to TRBJ2-1, with D possibly being TRBD1 or TRBD2 (5 bases each). This CDR3 has 16 amino acids. Trimming removed 0 bases at V and 3 bases at J, with 13 bases between. CDR1 and CDR2 from the germline V gene are SGHKS and YYEKEE (reference sequence). The CDR3 DNA reads as TGTGCCAGCAGCTTGGCAGAGGGGAGTTTCTACAATGAGCAGTTCTTC. Protein sequence: CASSLAEGSFYNEQFF.

This clonotype was counted ten times or more. The CDR3 region has the DNA TGTGCCAGCAGCCGCCTTCCTGGACTAGCGGGAGAAACGGAGACCCAGTACTTC. This translates into CASSRLPGLAGETETQYF. The rearrangement links TRBV11-2 to TRBJ2-5, with 13 nucleotides matching TRBD2. The CDR3 length is 18 residues. Germline values: CDR1 SGHAT, CDR2 FQNNGV. The V and J ends lost 5 bases and 5 bases, in that order; junction bases with no gene match: 14.

The V gene is TRBV25-1, the J gene TRBJ2-7; possible D gene TRBD1, 5 bases. This CDR3 has 13 amino acids. CDR1 and CDR2 from the germline V gene are MGHDK and SYGVNS. V was clipped by 6 bases and J by 0 bases, with 9 bases between them. The CDR3 nucleotides read TGTGCCAGCAGCGCAGGGTACTCCTACGAGCAGTACTTC. It is translated as CASSAGYSYEQYF.

V gene TRBV27 combines with J gene TRBJ2-7; 7 nucleotides align to TRBD2. The V and J ends lost 9 bases and 3 bases, in that order; junction bases with no gene match: 17. Germline values: CDR1 MNHEY, CDR2 SMNVEV (reference sequence). The CDR3 has 16 residues. For the CDR3, the DNA is TGTGCCAGTGCCCCCCCAGGACTAGGTTTAATCTACGAGCAGTACTTC. Its protein product is CASAPPGLGLIYEQYF.

This clonotype came up many times. The rearrangement links TRBV3-1 to TRBJ2-5; no clear D. Per the germline V gene, CDR1 is LGHDT and CDR2 is YNNKEL (reference sequence). Trimming cost V 2 bases and J 1 base, with 11 bases left between them. The CDR3 covers 15 residues. The CDR3 reads CASSQRLSPQETQYF. The CDR3 DNA sequence: TGTGCCAGCAGCCAACGGCTCAGTCCCCAAGAGACCCAGTACTTC.

This clonotype was detected many times. The junction differs from germline at one of its ends, possibly a read error. The chain carries TRBV5-1 and TRBJ2-2; 8 bases align to TRBD1. CDR1 and CDR2 from the germline V gene are SGHRS and YFSETQ. The CDR3 extends over 15 amino acids. DNA for the CDR3: TGCGCCAGCAGCCAGGGACAGGTCAACACCGGGGAGCTGTTTTTC. This translates into CASSQGQVNTGELFF.

This clonotype was observed a few times. The rearrangement joins TRBV18 to TRBJ1-2; weak D call: TRBD1 (5 bases). V dropped 3 bases and J dropped 5 bases, with 10 bases sitting between them. CDR3 length equals 13 residues. Germline values: CDR1 KGHSH, CDR2 LQKENI. CDR3 in DNA: TGTGCCAGCTCACCCCTGGAGGGGTATGGCTACACCTTC. It codes for CASSPLEGYGYTF.

The sample holds many counts of this clonotype. CDR3: CASSDGRMSNQPQHF. The CDR3 DNA is TGCGCCAGCAGCGATGGACGGATGAGCAATCAGCCCCAGCATTTT. J is TRBJ1-5 and V is TRBV4-1; D unclear. The CDR3 is 15 residues long. V was pared by 5 bases and J by 1 base, with 12 bases between. CDR1 is MGHRA and CDR2 is YSYEKL in the germline V gene.

The count of this clonotype is one. At one boundary the junction diverges from the germline segment, which might be a read error. J is TRBJ2-7 and V is TRBV3-1; TRBD2 matches 10 bases. CDR1 and CDR2 from the germline V gene are LGHDT and YNNKEL (reference sequence). There are 20 residues in the CDR3. The CDR3 loop is CASTQRRSGTSVRKSDEQYF. In nucleotides, the CDR3 is TGTGCCAGCACCCAACGACGTTCCGGGACTAGCGTCCGAAAGAGCGACGAGCAGTACTTC.

This clonotype was observed a single time. The V call is TRBV19, the J call TRBJ2-7, with 12 bases lining up with TRBD2. After removal of 3 bases from V and 6 bases from J, the junction contained 15 bases not matched to a gene. Germline CDR1 and CDR2: LNHDA and SQIVND (reference sequence). The CDR3 totals 18 residues. The CDR3 reads CASSISGLAGRRGSEQYF. As DNA, the CDR3 is TGTGCCAGTAGTATCTCCGGACTAGCGGGAAGAAGGGGTTCCGAGCAGTACTTC.

The table lists this clonotype with many counts. V and J are TRBV20-1 and TRBJ2-7, with D possibly being TRBD1 (6 bases). CDR1 is DFQATT, CDR2 SNEGSKA, per germline (reference sequence). This CDR3 is 15 amino acids long. Deletions cut 3 bases from V and 2 bases from J, with 17 bases between. The CDR3 loop is CSASPLDRRPYEQYF. CDR3 nucleotide sequence: TGCAGTGCTAGTCCTCTCGACAGGCGACCCTACGAGCAGTACTTC.

The chain recombines TRBV9 with TRBJ2-4, with D hard to call. V was shortened by 0 bases and J by 9 bases, with 13 bases between the two germline ends. This CDR3 is 14 amino acids long. Germline CDR1 is SGDLS and CDR2 is YYNGEE. DNA of the CDR3: TGTGCCAGCAGCGTAGCGGCTAGTGAAGGCATTCAGTACTTC. Translation: CASSVAASEGIQYF.

This clonotype was found a few times. This chain connects TRBV5-4 to TRBJ1-1, with D uncertain. Looked up from germline, CDR1 is SGHNT and CDR2 is YYREEE (reference sequence). This CDR3 is built from 15 residues. V was trimmed by 5 bases and J by 1 base, leaving 15 bases between them. CDR3 sequence: CASRLAGGPNTEAFF. The DNA of the CDR3 is TGTGCCAGCAGACTTGCTGGAGGGCCGAACACTGAAGCTTTCTTT.

This clonotype was detected a few times. This rearrangement joins TRBV28 to TRBJ1-5, with 7 bases aligning to TRBD1. The CDR3 contains 14 residues. V trimming: 5 bases; J trimming: 7 bases; junction bases outside the gene matches: 8. CDR1 is MDHEN, CDR2 SYDVKM, per germline. CDR3 nucleotides: TGTGCCAGCAGTGCAGGGGGTGTTTCGCAGCCCCAGCATTTT. Amino acid sequence: CASSAGGVSQPQHF.

This clonotype has only a few counts. The V call is TRBV4-1, the J call TRBJ2-7, with TRBD1 identical over 8 bases. The V segment lost 1 base and the J segment 2 bases; nucleotides outside the gene matches: 4. Germline V gene sequence: CDR1 MGHRA, CDR2 YSYEKL. This CDR3 is 15 amino acids long. Written as DNA, the CDR3 is TGCGCCAGCAGCCAAGGGACAGGGTTGACCTACGAGCAGTACTTC. It is translated as CASSQGTGLTYEQYF.

This clonotype was seen only a few times. The J gene is TRBJ2-1, the V gene TRBV7-2; D is uncertain. Germline V CDR1 and CDR2: SGHTA, FQGNSA. The V end lost 4 bases, the J end lost 10 bases, and 8 bases lay between the germline ends. CDR3 length: 11 amino acids. CDR3 nucleotide sequence: TGTGCCAGCAGCTGGGCACGCGAGCAGTTCTTC. Its protein is CASSWAREQFF.

This clonotype has a count of ten or more. This chain links TRBV6-1 with TRBJ2-7, with 8 bases lining up with TRBD1. The CDR3 totals 14 residues. Germline-derived CDR1 and CDR2 are MNHNS and SASEGT. Trimming removed 8 bases from V and 1 base from J; junction bases left unmatched: 7. For the CDR3, the DNA is TGTGCCAGCCGCTCAGGACAGGGATCCTACGAGCAGTACTTC. Translated, it gives CASRSGQGSYEQYF.

This chain connects TRBV29-1 to TRBJ2-5; D is ambiguous. Between the trimmed V and J ends, which lost 1 base and 2 bases, there was a span of 8 bases. The germline V gene encodes CDR1 SQVTM and CDR2 ANQGSEA. CDR3 length equals 13 residues. The chain's CDR3 is CSVEGVIQETQYF. CDR3 DNA sequence: TGCAGCGTTGAAGGGGTAATACAAGAGACCCAGTACTTC.

V and J are TRBV6-5 and TRBJ2-3, with 9 bases aligning to TRBD1. Germline assignment: CDR1 MNHEY and CDR2 SVGAGI. The CDR3 totals 16 residues. The V segment lost 0 bases and the J segment 5 bases; nucleotides outside the gene matches: 6. The CDR3 nucleotides are TGTGCCAGCAGTTACTCTTACAGGGGGCGAGGAGATACGCAGTATTTT. Its protein product is CASSYSYRGRGDTQYF.

This clonotype has a handful of counts. The chain combines TRBV12-3 or TRBV12-4 with TRBJ2-7; tentative D call: TRBD1 (6 bases). Trimming took off 6 bases at V and 0 bases at J, with 18 bases between the two ends. This CDR3 has 16 residues. The CDR3 spells CASSGPLGTSSYEQYF. CDR3 nucleotides: TGTGCCAGCAGCGGCCCCCTCGGGACAAGCTCCTACGAGCAGTACTTC.

The chain couples TRBV12-3 or TRBV12-4 to TRBJ1-1; D gene ambiguous. V lost 1 base and J lost 0, with 18 bases in between. CDR3 length: 18 amino acids. The CDR3 is CASSLESGLGGMNTEAFF. The CDR3 DNA reads TGTGCCAGCAGTTTAGAATCGGGGTTGGGTGGGATGAACACTGAAGCTTTCTTT.

This chain connects TRBV2 to TRBJ2-7, with 7 bases lining up with TRBD1. Germline CDR1 reads SNHLY; CDR2 reads FYNNEI. The V gene end was trimmed by 6 bases and the J gene end by 3 bases; junction bases not matched to a gene: 8. The length of the CDR3 is 14 residues. This CDR3 is CASRHQQGSYEQYF. The CDR3 DNA reads TGTGCCAGCAGACATCAACAGGGGAGCTACGAGCAGTACTTC.

The rearrangement links TRBV20-1 to TRBJ2-7, with D maybe TRBD2 (6 bases). The germline V gene has CDR1 DFQATT and CDR2 SNEGSKA (reference sequence). V lost 3 bases and J 3 bases, leaving 12 bases between the germline ends. CDR3 size: 13 residues. Here the CDR3 reads CSASGRRLYEQYF. Here the CDR3 DNA reads TGCAGTGCTAGCGGGAGACGACTCTACGAGCAGTACTTC.

V usage is TRBV7-2 and J usage is TRBJ2-3; 15 nucleotides line up with TRBD2. Germline V gives CDR1 SGHTA, CDR2 FQGNSA. The CDR3 has 17 amino acids. The V segment lost 3 bases and the J segment 2 bases; nucleotides outside the gene matches: 3. CDR3 sequence: CASSFGLAGGTTDTQYF. In nucleotides, the CDR3 is TGTGCCAGCAGCTTCGGACTAGCGGGAGGGACCACAGATACGCAGTATTTT.

This clonotype was observed many times. The rearrangement joins TRBV28 to TRBJ2-7; D could derive from TRBD1 or TRBD2 (5 bases each). This CDR3 has 16 residues. The germline V gene has CDR1 MDHEN and CDR2 SYDVKM. Trimming took 5 bases from V and 0 from J, leaving 17 bases between them. The CDR3 here is CASSEVGDQGSYEQYF. The CDR3 DNA reads as TGTGCCAGCAGTGAGGTGGGGGACCAGGGCTCCTACGAGCAGTACTTC. The full variable domain, its missing parts supplied by reference TRBV28 and TRBJ2-7, is DVKVTQSSRYLVKRTGEKVFLECVQDMDHENMFWYRQDPGLGLRLIYFSYDVKMKEKGDIPEGYSVSREKKERFSLILESASTNQTSMYLCASSEVGDQGSYEQYFGPGTRLTVT.

A few counts support this clonotype. The chain links TRBV20-1 to TRBJ2-1; 10 positions match TRBD1. V was clipped by 2 bases and J by 10 bases; unmatched bases: 8. The V gene's germline CDR1 is DFQATT and CDR2 SNEGSKA (reference sequence). This CDR3 contains 14 residues. The CDR3 protein is CSARPLGQGNEQFF. The DNA of the CDR3 is TGCAGTGCTAGACCTCTGGGACAGGGGAACGAGCAGTTCTTC.